The next 20 T cell receptor beta chains were all read from a single sample in a study of T cells in women clearing cervical HPV infection. Method: immunoSEQ multiplex PCR; TCRdb's copy keeps in-frame clones and lacks some. In total, the table holds roughly 14,000 clones. The specimen was blood buffy coat. Every receptor here comes from a woman between 18 and 70 years old with a cervical HPV16 infection that either progressed to CIN3+ or cleared (not recorded which).

As to this clone: The observed sequence ends 3 residues before the CDR3 terminus, with the missing tail filled in from the germline J gene. The V and J genes are TRBV5-5 and TRBJ2-3, with 9 bases fitting TRBD1. The V segment lost 4 bases and the J segment 6 bases; nucleotides outside the gene matches: 6. The CDR3 totals 14 residues. CDR1 is SGHKS, CDR2 YYEKEE, per germline (reference sequence). CDR3 in amino acids: CASSLRTGDDTQYF. The part of the CDR3 DNA that was read is TGTGCCAGCAGCCTAAGGACAGGGGACGATACG. The full variable domain, its missing parts supplied by reference TRBV5-5 and TRBJ2-3, is DAGVTQSPTHLIKTRGQQVTLRCSPISGHKSVSWYQQVLGQGPQFIFQYYEKEERGRGNFPDRFSARQFPNYSSELNVNALLLGDSALYLCASSLRTGDDTQYFGPGTRLTVL.

A note on this clone: The CDR3 extends 3 residues past the end of the read, so its final part is completed from the germline J gene. V gene TRBV5-1 combines with J gene TRBJ2-1, with 8 bases identical to TRBD2. V gave up 0 bases and J gave up 5 bases; unmatched junction bases: 4. CDR1 SGHRS and CDR2 YFSETQ come from the germline V gene. The CDR3 loop spans 15 amino acids. The CDR3 protein is CASSLVAGTDNEQFF. The sequenced part of the CDR3 DNA is TGCGCCAGCAGCTTGGTAGCGGGGACCGACAATGAG.

The part of the CDR3 DNA that was read is TGTGCCAGCAGTGAAAAGGGACAGGTGAATTCACCC. Translated, it gives CASSEKGQVNSP. The CDR3 in full is CASSEKGQVNSPLHF. The chain links TRBV2 to TRBJ1-6; the match to TRBD1 covers 8 bases. The sequenced fragment ends 3 residues before the CDR3 boundary, so the rest is inferred from the germline J gene. Germline V gives CDR1 SNHLY, CDR2 FYNNEI. Losses at the gene ends were 2 bases for V and 7 bases for J; bases not matched to a gene: 4. The CDR3 runs to 15 residues.

Concerning this clone: The read ends 3 residues shy of where the CDR3 ends; the end is completed using the germline J gene. V usage is TRBV7-6 and J usage is TRBJ1-2; tentatively, D is TRBD1 (6 bases). The CDR3 extends over 13 amino acids. The germline V gene has CDR1 SGHVS and CDR2 FNYEAQ. The CDR3: CASSSGGAETYTF. CDR3 DNA (partial): TGTGCCAGCAGCTCGGGGGGGGCAGAGACC.

About this clone: The missing CDR3 end, 3 residues past where the read stops, is filled in from the germline J gene. The V call is TRBV18, the J call TRBJ2-4; D not resolved. The CDR3 covers 14 residues. Germline CDR1 and CDR2: KGHSH and LQKENI. The sequenced CDR3 bases are TGTGCCAGCTCATCCCGTGAGTTTAACTATGGT. Protein product: CASSSREFNYG. The entire CDR3 protein reads CASSSREFNYGQYF.

About this clone itself: The CDR3 end falls 3 residues outside the read, so it is completed with the germline J gene. The V and J genes are TRBV20-1 and TRBJ2-1, with 8 positions matching TRBD2. The CDR3 is 16 residues long. Trimming removed 6 bases from V and 1 base from J; junction bases left unmatched: 11. Germline values: CDR1 DFQATT, CDR2 SNEGSKA (reference sequence). CDR3 amino acids: CSAAYSGTRSYNEQFF. CDR3 DNA, as far as it was read: TGCAGTGCGGCGTATTCCGGGACTAGGTCCTACAATGAG.

In regard to this clone: The read stops 3 residues short of the end of the CDR3; the missing end is completed from the germline J gene. The chain uses TRBV5-1 and TRBJ2-7, with D maybe TRBD2 (6 bases). The CDR3 is 16 residues long. Between the trimmed V and J ends, which lost 4 bases and 5 bases, there was a span of 22 bases. Germline-derived CDR1 and CDR2 are SGHRS and YFSETQ. The CDR3 protein is CASSPGASHRSDEQYF. The sequenced part of the CDR3 DNA is TGCGCCAGCAGCCCGGGAGCTAGCCATAGGTCGGACGAG.

Worth noting for this clone: Sequencing ends 3 residues short of the CDR3 end; the germline J gene provides the rest. The chain recombines TRBV30 with TRBJ2-2, with a possible D match to TRBD2 (6 bases). Germline lookup yields CDR1 GTSNPN and CDR2 SVGIG (reference sequence). The CDR3 runs 16 residues. Trimming took 2 bases from V and 3 from J, leaving 16 bases between them. CDR3 DNA, as far as it was read: TGTGCCTGGAGTCCCCTCCAGGGACTTTACACCGGGGAG. Its translation: CAWSPLQGLYTGE. The whole CDR3 protein reads CAWSPLQGLYTGELFF.

CDR3 DNA (partial): TGTGCCAGCAGCTTGATCAGCGAG. Translation gives CASSLISE. From start to end, the CDR3 is CASSLISEQYF. The chain couples TRBV5-5 to TRBJ2-7; D gene unclear. The read finishes 3 residues shy of the CDR3 end, and the germline J gene is used to complete it. CDR1 and CDR2 (germline): SGHKS, YYEKEE (reference sequence). This CDR3 spans 11 amino acids. V lost 1 base and J 6 bases, leaving 5 bases between the germline ends.

To note about this clone: The CDR3 is cut off 3 residues early in the read; its end comes from the germline J gene. The chain is built from TRBV14 and TRBJ1-2; 7 bases are a match to TRBD1. The CDR3 length is 16 residues. The V segment lost 1 base and the J segment 6 bases; nucleotides outside the gene matches: 11. CDR1 and CDR2 from the germline V gene are SGHDN and FVKESK. CDR3 DNA (partial): TGTGCCAGCAGCCAAGGTCCCCAGGGGGTGAAGGATGGC. Amino acid sequence: CASSQGPQGVKDG. In full, the CDR3 reads CASSQGPQGVKDGYTF.

A remark on this clone: The CDR3 goes on 3 residues after the read ends, and that part is filled in from the germline J gene. The rearrangement links TRBV29-1 to TRBJ1-2; 7 positions match TRBD1. The CDR3 is 12 residues long. Germline V gene sequence: CDR1 SQVTM, CDR2 ANQGSEA. CDR3: CSVTKGAGDYTF. The sequenced CDR3 bases are TGCAGCGTTACGAAGGGGGCAGGGGAC.

Worth noting for this clone: The missing CDR3 end, 3 residues past where the read stops, is filled in from the germline J gene. V usage is TRBV10-3 and J usage is TRBJ1-5; a possible D gene is TRBD1 (6 bases). From germline, CDR1 is ENHRY and CDR2 SYGVKD. Trimming stripped 10 bases from V and 1 base from J, with 14 bases between. This CDR3 spans 14 amino acids. The sequenced CDR3 bases are TGTGCCACCGGAGGGGGGGAGAGCAATCAGCCC. Translated: CATGGGESNQP. The whole CDR3 sequence is CATGGGESNQPQHF.

Note on this clone: The observed sequence ends 3 residues before the CDR3 terminus, with the missing tail filled in from the germline J gene. V gene TRBV18 combines with J gene TRBJ1-2; D is undetermined. Per the germline V gene, CDR1 is KGHSH and CDR2 is LQKENI. The CDR3 runs 16 residues. Partial CDR3 DNA: TGTGCCAGCTCACCCCTCCCCGCTAGCGGTAACAATGAC. Protein: CASSPLPASGNND. The whole CDR3 sequence reads CASSPLPASGNNDYTF.

About this clone itself: The read finishes 3 residues shy of the CDR3 end, and the germline J gene is used to complete it. The chain links TRBV19 to TRBJ1-3; the D is unclear. The germline CDR1 and CDR2 sequences are LNHDA and SQIVND (reference sequence). The CDR3 loop spans 18 amino acids. V lost 0 bases to trimming and J lost 0 bases, with 15 bases between them. Incomplete CDR3 DNA: TGTGCCAGTAGTATAGATCCATCCTGGCTCCCCTCTGGAAACACC. This translates into CASSIDPSWLPSGNT. The entire CDR3 reads CASSIDPSWLPSGNTIYF.

Concerning this clone: The CDR3 end is not reached by the read, which stops 3 residues before it; the germline J gene fills it in. This chain connects TRBV19 to TRBJ2-3, with D possibly being TRBD2 (6 bases). CDR1 and CDR2 (germline): LNHDA, SQIVND (reference sequence). This CDR3 is 14 amino acids long. Incomplete CDR3 DNA: TGTGCCAGTAGTATGAACATGGCCGGAGGGACG. Its protein is CASSMNMAGGT. The CDR3 reads in full as CASSMNMAGGTQYF.

A note on this clone: Coverage ceases 3 residues before the CDR3 finishes, and the germline J gene fills in the end. This chain links TRBV19 with TRBJ2-3; no clear D. CDR3 length equals 14 residues. Trimming removed 5 bases from V and 1 base from J, with 10 bases in between. Germline V gives CDR1 LNHDA, CDR2 SQIVND (reference sequence). The DNA read from the CDR3 is TGTGCCAGTAGTCACGGAACAGGCACAGATACG. It specifies CASSHGTGTDT. The whole CDR3 is CASSHGTGTDTQYF.

Regarding this clone: The read gets to within 3 residues of the CDR3 end, and the germline J gene fills in the rest. This chain links TRBV5-5 with TRBJ1-6; D is possibly TRBD1 (5 bases). Per germline, CDR1 SGHKS and CDR2 YYEKEE (reference sequence). V lost 6 bases and J lost 7, with 11 bases in between. The CDR3 loop spans 13 amino acids. Partial CDR3 DNA: TGTGCCAGCACCGCCGGGGGGAATTCACCC. This translates into CASTAGGNSP. The whole CDR3 sequence is CASTAGGNSPLHF.

This clone shows up as medium-sized by frequency. The read halts 3 residues ahead of the CDR3 end, with the missing end drawn from the germline J gene. This chain uses TRBV11-2 with TRBJ2-1; 8 bases are shared with TRBD1. CDR3 size: 15 residues. V shed 2 bases, J shed 9 bases, and the junction held 9 bases outside the gene matches. Germline CDR1 reads SGHAT; CDR2 reads FQNNGV. CDR3 sequence: CASSLFQGAYSEQFF. CDR3 bases read: TGTGCCAGCAGCTTATTCCAGGGGGCTTATAGTGAG.

Note on this clone: The CDR3 goes on 3 residues after the read ends, and that part is filled in from the germline J gene. The J gene is TRBJ1-1, the V gene TRBV7-2, with D unclear. The V end lost 3 bases, the J end lost 2 bases, and 7 bases lay between the germline ends. This CDR3 contains 13 residues. Per the germline V gene, CDR1 is SGHTA and CDR2 is FQGNSA. The sequenced part of the CDR3 DNA is TGTGCCAGCAGCTTTCTGACTAACACTGAA. This sequence encodes CASSFLTNTE. The whole CDR3 sequence is CASSFLTNTEAFF. Full variable domain (remainder filled in from reference TRBV7-2 and TRBJ1-1): GAGVSQSPSNKVTEKGKDVELRCDPISGHTALYWYRQSLGQGLEFLIYFQGNSAPDKSGLPSDRFSAERTGGSVSTLTIQRTQQEDSAVYLCASSFLTNTEAFFGQGTRLTVV.

In the case of this clone: The read ends 3 residues shy of where the CDR3 ends; the end is completed using the germline J gene. This chain uses TRBV20-1 with TRBJ2-5, with TRBD2 identical over 10 bases. Looked up from germline, CDR1 is DFQATT and CDR2 is SNEGSKA (reference sequence). Losses at the gene ends were 6 bases for V and 5 bases for J; bases not matched to a gene: 9. The CDR3 has 14 residues. The CDR3 DNA, read in part, is TGCAGTGCGACATCGGGACTAGCGTCGGAGACC. The encoded protein is CSATSGLASET. The full CDR3 protein is CSATSGLASETQYF.